This T cell receptor (beta chain) was captured by sequencing in a study of T-cell memory formation after mild COVID-19. Turning to the study itself: Largely, TCR clusters stayed within a single donor.

5'RACE with constant-segment primers built TCRalpha and TCRbeta cDNA libraries with UMIs. TCRdb independently ran MiXCR on the 5' RACE reads; one entry per CDR3 protein. The sample carries approximately 200,000 distinct CDR3 sequences, approximately 16% recorded once. Study results and limitations: Some responding clones appeared in pre-infection memory, suggesting cross-reactive memory joined.

This clonotype came up a few times. Its cognate antigen is unknown. CDR3 length equals 14 residues. The germline V gene has CDR1 MNHEY and CDR2 SVGEGT. Trimming pared 5 bases from V and 1 base from J, leaving 11 bases between. This rearrangement joins TRBV6-2 or TRBV6-3 to TRBJ2-5; D gene uncertain. The sample taken for sequencing was PBMCs or a T cell subset sorted from them (not recorded which). This receptor was taken from an adult woman who had mild COVID-19 (a few samples of this study predate the infection). Cell type and time point are not known. The CDR3 DNA is TGTGCCAGCAGTCCTAGGAGCCTCCAAGAGACCCAGTACTTC. This translates into CASSPRSLQETQYF.